Given below is one TCR beta chain in context. These data are taken from a study of technical replicates of blood from a handful of donors. Here immunoSEQ multiplex PCR was the method, and the copy in TCRdb shows in-frame clones only, minus some. The data show around 93,000 clones, 95% seen once. The V gene's germline CDR1 is ENHRY and CDR2 SYGVKD. CDR3 length equals 13 residues. After removal of 10 bases from V and 3 bases from J, the junction contained 5 bases not matched to a gene. The sequenced material came from T cells isolated from PBMCs. This receptor was identified in a human donor in good health. The chain recombines TRBV10-3 with TRBJ2-3, with 9 nucleotides matching TRBD2. CDR3 nucleotides: TGTGCCAGCGTTAGCGGGAGAACAGATACGCAGTATTTT. It encodes CASVSGRTDTQYF.